These 28 T cell receptor beta chains were all obtained from the same sample, sequenced in a study of PD-L1 blockade in urothelial cancer. Clones were read by immunoSEQ multiplex PCR, and TCRdb kept only the in-frame ones, dropping some. This table has roughly 45,000 clones, around 90% appearing once. The sequencing here drew on PBMCs, taken around atezolizumab (anti-PD-L1) treatment. The receptors derive from a man aged 55 to 69 with urothelial cancer.

In this sample, this clone turned up once. The genes are TRBV7-9 and TRBJ2-6; 8 positions agree with TRBD1. This CDR3 has 15 amino acids. Germline CDR1 is SEHNR and CDR2 is FQNEAQ (reference sequence). With 8 bases clipped from V and 4 bases from J, the junction kept 7 bases outside the gene matches. The CDR3 coding sequence is TGTGCCAGCGGATGGCAGGGGGCAGGGGCCAACGTCCTGACTTTC. Protein sequence: CASGWQGAGANVLTF.

The rearrangement uses TRBV7-2 and TRBJ1-5; D call uncertain. V was clipped by 8 bases and J by 0 bases, with 8 bases between them. This CDR3 is built from 13 residues. Germline CDR1 and CDR2: SGHTA and FQGNSA. CDR3 protein: CASAGYSNQPQHF. The CDR3 DNA sequence: TGTGCCAGCGCGGGGTATAGCAATCAGCCCCAGCATTTT.

The gene calls are TRBV9 and TRBJ2-2, with D possibly TRBD1 on 6 matching bases. V was pared by 4 bases and J by 3 bases, with 13 bases between. Germline loops: CDR1 SGDLS, CDR2 YYNGEE. The CDR3 covers 15 residues. This CDR3 reads CASSPTRQDTGELFF. In nucleotides, the CDR3 is TGTGCCAGCAGCCCTACTCGACAGGACACCGGGGAGCTGTTTTTT.

J is TRBJ2-7 and V is TRBV28; 7 nucleotides match TRBD1. CDR1 MDHEN and CDR2 SYDVKM come from the germline V gene. After removal of 2 bases from V and 4 bases from J, the junction contained 8 bases not matched to a gene. The CDR3 has 15 amino acids. The CDR3: CASSLVGQSLYEQYF. CDR3 DNA sequence: TGTGCCAGCAGTTTAGTGGGACAGTCCCTTTACGAGCAGTACTTC.

This chain links TRBV4-1 with TRBJ2-5, with TRBD1 matching over 12 bases. With V trimmed by 0 bases and J by 6 bases, 11 bases remained unmatched. The CDR3 extends over 18 amino acids. Germline V gives CDR1 MGHRA, CDR2 YSYEKL. CDR3 residues: CASSQEGSGTGGEKTQYF. CDR3 in DNA: TGCGCCAGCAGCCAAGAAGGGTCCGGGACAGGGGGCGAAAAGACCCAGTACTTC.

V is TRBV5-1 and J is TRBJ2-3; the D is unclear. The CDR3 is made up of 16 amino acids. The germline gives CDR1 SGHRS, CDR2 YFSETQ. Trimming stripped 4 bases from V and 4 bases from J, with 19 bases between. CDR3 in amino acids: CASSTGGGLTADTQYF. The CDR3 nucleotides are TGCGCCAGCAGCACGGGTGGTGGATTAACTGCAGATACGCAGTATTTT. Based on the CDR3 plus reference TRBV5-1 and TRBJ2-3, the full variable domain is KAGVTQTPRYLIKTRGQQVTLSCSPISGHRSVSWYQQTPGQGLQFLFEYFSETQRNKGNFPGRFSGRQFSNSRSEMNVSTLELGDSALYLCASSTGGGLTADTQYFGPGTRLTVL.

The chain uses TRBV27 and TRBJ1-4; the D gene is possibly TRBD1 (6 bases). Germline CDR1 and CDR2: MNHEY and SMNVEV (reference sequence). The CDR3 is 14 residues long. Deletions cut 5 bases from V and 5 bases from J, with 12 bases between. CDR3 sequence reads: CASSLQGSNEKLFF. DNA of the CDR3: TGTGCCAGCAGTCTACAGGGATCGAATGAAAAACTGTTTTTT.

The chain links TRBV27 to TRBJ2-7; a possible D gene is TRBD1 (5 bases). The germline V gene encodes CDR1 MNHEY and CDR2 SMNVEV (reference sequence). The CDR3 length is 15 residues. The germline V and J ends were trimmed by 3 bases and 2 bases, with 14 bases remaining between them. The CDR3 spells CASSFLDTRPYEQYF. In DNA form, the CDR3 reads TGTGCCAGCAGTTTTCTGGACACCAGGCCCTACGAGCAGTACTTC.

The chain uses TRBV7-9 and TRBJ1-1; D is perhaps TRBD1 (5 bases). The CDR3 sequence is 16 residues long. V was pared by 6 bases and J by 3 bases, with 20 bases between. In germline, CDR1 is SEHNR, CDR2 FQNEAQ (reference sequence). The CDR3 is CASRGAWGGLYTEAFF. Here the CDR3 DNA reads TGTGCCAGCAGGGGAGCCTGGGGGGGTTTGTACACTGAAGCTTTCTTT.

In the case of this clone: This same CDR3 is encoded by further DNA sequences in the sample. The chain employs TRBV4-1 and TRBJ2-7; maybe TRBD1 (5 bases). Germline CDR1 is MGHRA and CDR2 is YSYEKL. The V end lost 0 bases, the J end lost 2 bases, and 14 bases lay between the germline ends. The CDR3 has 16 amino acids. CDR3: CASSQELAGLPYEQYF. CDR3 DNA: TGCGCCAGCAGCCAAGAACTGGCAGGGTTGCCCTACGAGCAGTACTTC.

The J gene is TRBJ2-5, the V gene TRBV7-8, with TRBD2 as a possible D gene (5 bases). Looked up from germline, CDR1 is SGHVS and CDR2 is FQNEAQ. V lost 6 bases and J 2 bases, leaving 13 bases between the germline ends. The CDR3 length is 14 residues. CDR3 in amino acids: CASSSLTTQETQYF. The CDR3 DNA reads TGTGCCAGCAGTTCTCTGACTACACAAGAGACCCAGTACTTC. Full variable domain (outside the CDR3, taken from reference TRBV7-8 and TRBJ2-5): GAGVSQSPRYKVAKRGQDVALRCDPISGHVSLFWYQQALGQGPEFLTYFQNEAQLDKSGLPSDRFFAERPEGSVSTLKIQRTQQEDSAVYLCASSSLTTQETQYFGPGTRLLVL.

This clone appeared a single time. The chain carries TRBV27 and TRBJ2-2, with unresolved D. V was cut by 2 bases and J by 1 base, with 14 bases left in between. From germline, CDR1 is MNHEY and CDR2 SMNVEV (reference sequence). This CDR3 is 17 amino acids long. CDR3 DNA: TGTGCCAGCAGTTTACACCACCCCGCCGGGAACACCGGGGAGCTGTTTTTT. Translating gives CASSLHHPAGNTGELFF.

The chain links TRBV5-4 to TRBJ2-2, with a tentative D call TRBD1 (6 bases). With 2 bases removed from V and 0 bases from J, the gap between germline ends came to 11 bases. CDR3 length equals 16 residues. Per the germline V gene, CDR1 is SGHNT and CDR2 is YYREEE (reference sequence). CDR3 in amino acids: CASSLFQGPNTGELFF. The DNA for the CDR3 is TGTGCCAGCAGCTTATTCCAGGGGCCGAACACCGGGGAGCTGTTTTTT.

The chain combines TRBV6-6 with TRBJ1-4; D gene ambiguous. The CDR3 totals 13 residues. The V end was cut by 6 bases, the J end by 6 bases, with 11 bases between. In germline, CDR1 is MNHNY, CDR2 SVGAGI (reference sequence). The CDR3 coding sequence is TGTGCCAGCAGCCATGACATACATGAAAAACTGTTTTTT. This translates into CASSHDIHEKLFF.

The V gene is TRBV7-9, the J gene TRBJ1-5; D call uncertain. V lost 1 base and J lost 0, with 7 bases in between. The germline gives CDR1 SEHNR, CDR2 FQNEAQ (reference sequence). This CDR3 has 15 residues. CDR3 protein: CASSLDGSSNQPQHF. In DNA, the CDR3 is TGTGCCAGCAGCTTAGATGGCAGTAGCAATCAGCCCCAGCATTTT.

The chain links TRBV10-1 to TRBJ2-4; 10 bases line up with TRBD2. V was pared by 9 bases and J by 3 bases, with 26 bases of the junction left unmatched. Germline CDR1 is WNHNN and CDR2 is SYGVQD (reference sequence). There are 21 residues in the CDR3. CDR3 region: CARKSSGGTTYNQPGKNIQYF. The CDR3 coding sequence is TGCGCCAGGAAGTCTAGCGGGGGAACCACCTACAACCAGCCGGGCAAAAACATTCAGTACTTC.

This chain links TRBV2 with TRBJ1-5; no clear D. V shed 2 bases and J shed 0 bases, with 11 bases lying between them. Germline-derived CDR1 and CDR2 are SNHLY and FYNNEI. The CDR3 loop spans 16 amino acids. As DNA, the CDR3 is TGTGCCAGCAGTGAACAGAATCTGAATAGCAATCAGCCCCAGCATTTT. Translated: CASSEQNLNSNQPQHF.

The chain carries TRBV4-1 and TRBJ2-7; a possible D gene is TRBD1 (6 bases). Trimming removed 3 bases from V and 0 bases from J, with 18 bases in between. The CDR3 runs 17 residues. Germline CDR1 reads MGHRA; CDR2 reads YSYEKL. This chain's CDR3 is CASSQVQTGITSYEQYF. For the CDR3, the DNA is TGCGCCAGCAGCCAGGTTCAAACAGGGATTACCTCCTACGAGCAGTACTTC.

V gene TRBV7-9 combines with J gene TRBJ2-1, with 13 bases aligning to TRBD2. CDR3 size: 19 residues. J gave up 6 bases and V 5 bases, and 16 bases lay outside the gene matches. Germline-derived CDR1 and CDR2 are SEHNR and FQNEAQ (reference sequence). CDR3 nucleotide sequence: TGTGCCAGCAGCCGGGCGAGGACTAGCGGGGGCCCGAGAGCCAATGAGCAGTTCTTC. This codes for CASSRARTSGGPRANEQFF. The variable domain in full, completed from reference TRBV7-9 and TRBJ2-1, reads DTGVSQNPRHKITKRGQNVTFRCDPISEHNRLYWYRQTLGQGPEFLTYFQNEAQLEKSRLLSDRFSAERPKGSFSTLEIQRTEQGDSAMYLCASSRARTSGGPRANEQFFGPGTRLTVL.

V is TRBV9 and J is TRBJ2-3, with D possibly being TRBD2 (5 bases). V lost 0 bases, J lost 0 bases, and 11 bases lay in between. This CDR3 contains 16 residues. CDR1 and CDR2 from the germline V gene are SGDLS and YYNGEE. The CDR3, as DNA: TGTGCCAGCAGCGTAGTGCCGGGGAGAAGCACAGATACGCAGTATTTT. This codes for CASSVVPGRSTDTQYF.

As DNA, the CDR3 is TGTGCCAGCAGTGAAGCACCGGGGTCGAACACTGAAGCTTTCTTT. As protein: CASSEAPGSNTEAFF. V gene TRBV6-1 combines with J gene TRBJ1-1; D remains unclear. Per germline, CDR1 MNHNS and CDR2 SASEGT. V shed 0 bases and J shed 1 base, with 9 bases lying between them. The CDR3 sequence is 15 residues long.

V gene TRBV5-1 combines with J gene TRBJ2-5; a weak D match, TRBD2 (5 bases). CDR3 length equals 13 residues. Trimming cost V 0 bases and J 5 bases, with 8 bases left between them. CDR1 SGHRS and CDR2 YFSETQ come from the germline V gene. CDR3 residues: CASSLALAETQYF. The CDR3 DNA is TGCGCCAGCAGCTTGGCTCTAGCCGAGACCCAGTACTTC.

The rearrangement joins TRBV7-2 to TRBJ1-2; TRBD1 might be the D (5 bases). The CDR3 spans 15 residues. Germline CDR1 reads SGHTA; CDR2 reads FQGNSA. Trimming took off 1 base at V and 4 bases at J, with 13 bases between the two ends. In DNA, the CDR3 is TGTGCCAGCAGCTTAGTGGCGACAGATTCCTATGGCTACACCTTC. It yields the protein CASSLVATDSYGYTF.

The genes are TRBV21-1 and TRBJ1-5; the listed D gene, TRBD1, was not tested against the DNA. TRBV21-1 is termed a pseudogene. The CDR3 has 15 amino acids. The CDR3 sequence: CATHRGTWGNQPQHF. In DNA, the CDR3 is TGTGCGACACATAGGGGGACGTGGGGCAATCAGCCCCAGCATTTT.

J is TRBJ1-3 and V is TRBV5-6; a possible D gene is TRBD1 (5 bases). The CDR3 has 15 residues. The germline V gene has CDR1 SGHDT and CDR2 YYEEEE. Deletions cut 2 bases from V and 3 bases from J, with 12 bases between. The CDR3 DNA reads as TGTGCCAGCAGCTTACCCAGGGCAGTTGGAAACACCATATATTTT. Residues: CASSLPRAVGNTIYF.

V is TRBV7-2 and J is TRBJ1-2; 9 nucleotides agree with TRBD1. The CDR3 length is 18 residues. Germline values: CDR1 SGHTA, CDR2 FQGNSA. Losses at the gene ends were 2 bases for V and 8 bases for J; bases not matched to a gene: 18. CDR3 sequence reads: CASSLRWLGQGLSTGYTF. CDR3 bases: TGTGCCAGCAGCTTAAGGTGGCTGGGACAGGGACTCTCCACCGGCTACACCTTC.

The chain combines TRBV27 with TRBJ2-7, with 11 nucleotides matching TRBD1. This CDR3 has 13 residues. Looked up from germline, CDR1 is MNHEY and CDR2 is SMNVEV (reference sequence). Unmatched junction bases numbered 2, after V lost 5 bases and J lost 5 bases. In nucleotides, the CDR3 is TGTGCCAGCAGTCGGACAGGGGGCCACGAGCAGTACTTC. Amino acids: CASSRTGGHEQYF.

This chain joins TRBV7-2 and TRBJ2-5, with TRBD2 matching 8 bases. V shed 1 base, J shed 2 bases, and the junction held 3 bases outside the gene matches. CDR3 length equals 15 residues. From germline, CDR1 is SGHTA and CDR2 FQGNSA. As DNA, the CDR3 is TGTGCCAGCAGCTTAGTCTCGGGGGGGCAAGAGACCCAGTACTTC. It codes for CASSLVSGGQETQYF.